The entry below describes one TCR beta chain. This record comes from a study of blood T cell repertoires in COVID-19. Whole-study context: Both acute and convalescent COVID-19 samples were obtained from the United States, Italy and Spain.

In the original workflow: The assay estimated nucleated cells by amplifying reference gene primers. Only in-frame clones appear in the TCRdb table, and some are missing; sequencing was by immunoSEQ multiplex PCR. V and J calls and clone size are given by that table; D and trimming were obtained from the DNA. The sample lists over 150,000 clones; approximately 86% were seen once. This TCR was recovered from an elderly woman with COVID-19, enrolled during active disease. Specimen: peripheral blood.

CDR3 region: CASSYEPPDTGELFF. Here the CDR3 DNA reads TGTGCCAGCAGTTACGAGCCCCCCGACACCGGGGAGCTGTTTTTT. The chain recombines TRBV6-6 with TRBJ2-2; unclear D gene. The CDR3 covers 15 residues. From germline, CDR1 is MNHNY and CDR2 SVGAGI (reference sequence). Trimming left V 2 bases short and J 3 bases short, with 10 bases between.